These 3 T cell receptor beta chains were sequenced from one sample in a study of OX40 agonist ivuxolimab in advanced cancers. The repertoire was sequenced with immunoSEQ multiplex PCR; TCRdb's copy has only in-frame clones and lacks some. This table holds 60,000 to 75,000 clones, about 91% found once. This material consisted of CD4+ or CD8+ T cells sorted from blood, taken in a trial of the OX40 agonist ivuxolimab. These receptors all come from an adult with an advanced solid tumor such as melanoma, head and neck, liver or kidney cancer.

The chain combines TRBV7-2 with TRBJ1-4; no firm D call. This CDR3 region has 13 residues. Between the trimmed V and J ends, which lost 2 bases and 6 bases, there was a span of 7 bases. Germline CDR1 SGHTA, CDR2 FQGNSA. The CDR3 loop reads CASSLRADEKLFF. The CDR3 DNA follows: TGTGCCAGCAGCTTAAGGGCGGATGAAAAACTGTTTTTT.

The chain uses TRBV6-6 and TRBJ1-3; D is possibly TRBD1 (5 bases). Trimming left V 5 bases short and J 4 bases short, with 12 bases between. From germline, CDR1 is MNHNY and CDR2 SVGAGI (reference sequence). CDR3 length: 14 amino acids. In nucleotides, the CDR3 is TGTGCCAGCAGTCCTCCGGGGGTCGGAAACACCATATATTTT. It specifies CASSPPGVGNTIYF.

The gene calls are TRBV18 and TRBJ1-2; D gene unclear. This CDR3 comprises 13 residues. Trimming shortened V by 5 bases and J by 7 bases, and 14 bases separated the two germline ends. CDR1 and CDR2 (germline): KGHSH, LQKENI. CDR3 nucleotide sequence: TGTGCCAGCTCATCGACGTCTGCTCCTGGCTACACCTTC. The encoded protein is CASSSTSAPGYTF. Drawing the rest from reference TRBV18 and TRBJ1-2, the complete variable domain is NAGVMQNPRHLVRRRGQEARLRCSPMKGHSHVYWYRQLPEEGLKFMVYLQKENIIDESGMPKERFSAEFPKEGPSILRIQQVVRGDSAAYFCASSSTSAPGYTFGSGTRLTVV.